This T cell receptor beta chain was captured by sequencing in a study of response to subunit inactivated influenza vaccine. The study, taken as a whole, reports: Authors suggested few new T cells are recruited by each seasonal influenza vaccination.

The germline CDR1 and CDR2 sequences are SGHDT and YYEEEE. V dropped 4 bases and J dropped 0 bases, with 20 bases sitting between them. The CDR3 totals 17 residues. Of note for this clonotype: As yet, its antigen is unknown.

TCRdb reprocessed the RT-PCR reads via MiXCR and lists one record per CDR3 protein. The repertoire has roughly 670,000 distinct CDR3 sequences, less than 15% of them found once; the top ten carry 7.5% to 8%. The genes are TRBV5-6 and TRBJ2-7; no clear D. The sequence came from a man aged 50-59 years who received an inactivated influenza vaccine. Source: PBMCs from blood, taken roughly 2 weeks before vaccination. CDR3 nucleotides: TGTGCCAGCAGCAAGGCTCTTACGAACCCGAGCTCCTACGAGCAGTACTTC. Protein: CASSKALTNPSSYEQYF.